This TCR beta chain derives from a study of identical twins. This CDR3 is built from 14 residues. Germline CDR1 is MNHEY and CDR2 is SVGAGI. Deletions cut 5 bases from V and 8 bases from J, with 18 bases between. TCRdb reprocessed the 5' RACE reads with MiXCR, giving one entry per CDR3 protein. The table lists 1,800,000 or so distinct CDR3 sequences, around 29% of them singletons. There are a few counts of this clonotype. This sequence was found in a newborn girl in good health. Sequenced sample: cord blood. The V gene is TRBV6-5, the J gene TRBJ1-2; D may be TRBD1 (6 bases). This chain's CDR3 is CASSQGPGGRGYTF. Here the CDR3 DNA reads TGTGCCAGCAGTCAGGGGCCTGGCGGTAGGGGCTACACCTTC.